This TCR beta chain was sequenced during a study of regulatory T cells in long-lasting Graves disease. Specified time point: newly diagnosed GD, antithyroid drugs for less than 3 months. Extracted PBMC RNA gave rise to the TCR library. Germline V lookup: CDR1 SNHLY, CDR2 FYNNEI. The V gene end was trimmed by 4 bases and the J gene end by 6 bases; junction bases not matched to a gene: 12. There are 16 residues in the CDR3. Sequencing libraries for TCR beta were prepared with iRepertoire HTBI primers and Arm-PCR of CDR3 regions. TCRdb processed the multiplex PCR reads anew with MiXCR; each CDR3 protein has one entry. The sample holds a few hundred thousand distinct CDR3 sequences, roughly 18% seen once.

The source material was peripheral blood mononuclear cells (PBMCs), sampled at new diagnosis, from a patient treated with antithyroid drugs. The chain has TRBV2 and TRBJ2-7, with TRBD2 identical over 10 bases. The sequence came from a female donor with Graves disease. In nucleotides, the CDR3 is TGTGCCAGCAGTGGAGAAGCGGGAGGGCCCTGGGGCGAGCAGTACTTC. It encodes CASSGEAGGPWGEQYF.